This TCR beta chain was sequenced for a study of blood T cell repertoires in COVID-19. Using immunoSEQ multiplex PCR, the repertoire was profiled, and TCRdb retains in-frame clones only, with some absent. This table holds 140,000 to 150,000 clones, 65% to 85% found once. Per the germline V gene, CDR1 is ENHRY and CDR2 is SYGVKD. V trimming: 6 bases; J trimming: 4 bases; junction bases outside the gene matches: 3. The CDR3 loop spans 14 amino acids. The V call is TRBV10-3, the J call TRBJ1-4, with TRBD1 matching over 9 bases. This receptor was taken from a man aged 55 to 69 with active or convalescent COVID-19. The sample consisted of peripheral blood. The CDR3 DNA is TGTGCCATCAGAAGACAGGGGGATAATGAAAAACTGTTTTTT. Amino acid sequence: CAIRRQGDNEKLFF.